This T cell receptor beta chain was identified during a study of memory CD4+ T cells and cytomegalovirus serostatus. Across the whole study: Of the healthy Belgian adults, 9 or 10 were CMV seropositive and more than 20 seronegative. Notes on the study in general: Median bootstrapped AUC for CMV status was around 0.95 originally, about 0.9 US-trained.

Concerning this clone: The antigen remains undetermined.

The method was immunoSEQ multiplex PCR; TCRdb's version includes in-frame clones alone and lacks a portion of them. The sample lists approximately 26,000 clones; under 85% were seen once. The germline V gene has CDR1 SEHNR and CDR2 FQNEAQ (reference sequence). The CDR3 is made up of 15 amino acids. V was clipped by 4 bases and J by 5 bases, with 16 bases between them. Single viable CD3+CD4+CD8-CD45RO+ cells were sorted as the memory CD4+ T cells. Donors' CMV status reflects serum IgG against pp150, pp28, p38, p52. The chain has TRBV7-9 and TRBJ2-3; tentatively, D is TRBD1 (6 bases). The specimen sequenced was memory CD4+ T cells from blood. The source of this sequence is an adult in good health and CMV-seronegative. This CDR3 is CASSSRVVRGDTQYF. The CDR3 nucleotides read TGTGCCAGCAGCTCTCGCGTCGTCAGGGGAGATACGCAGTATTTT.